The sequence of this TCR beta chain was determined in a study of CD8 T cells in Susac syndrome. Looking at the study overall: Patients with Susac syndrome were therapy-naive, on corticosteroids, or on intravenous immunoglobulin alone at the time that blood was drawn.

The germline V gene encodes CDR1 SQVTM and CDR2 ANQGSEA. This CDR3 region has 12 residues. V was cut by 4 bases and J by 7 bases, with 13 bases left in between. High-throughput TCR beta sequencing covered peripheral CD8+ and CD4+ T cells. RNA was extracted with the RNeasy kit, and a quantity of roughly 0.5 to 1 ug was reverse transcribed using random hexamers. TCRdb re-called the immunoSEQ multiplex PCR reads with MiXCR, one entry per CDR3 protein. Counted here are about 140,000 distinct CDR3 sequences, 95% occurring once; the ten biggest clones make up about 0.15%. The TCR originated in a human donor with Susac syndrome. The material sequenced was CD4+ T cells from PBMCs. The chain recombines TRBV29-1 with TRBJ1-2; tentatively, D is TRBD1 (5 bases). The CDR3 DNA sequence: TGCAGCGTTGTACTGGTTGGGGCTGGCTACACCTTC. It is translated as CSVVLVGAGYTF.